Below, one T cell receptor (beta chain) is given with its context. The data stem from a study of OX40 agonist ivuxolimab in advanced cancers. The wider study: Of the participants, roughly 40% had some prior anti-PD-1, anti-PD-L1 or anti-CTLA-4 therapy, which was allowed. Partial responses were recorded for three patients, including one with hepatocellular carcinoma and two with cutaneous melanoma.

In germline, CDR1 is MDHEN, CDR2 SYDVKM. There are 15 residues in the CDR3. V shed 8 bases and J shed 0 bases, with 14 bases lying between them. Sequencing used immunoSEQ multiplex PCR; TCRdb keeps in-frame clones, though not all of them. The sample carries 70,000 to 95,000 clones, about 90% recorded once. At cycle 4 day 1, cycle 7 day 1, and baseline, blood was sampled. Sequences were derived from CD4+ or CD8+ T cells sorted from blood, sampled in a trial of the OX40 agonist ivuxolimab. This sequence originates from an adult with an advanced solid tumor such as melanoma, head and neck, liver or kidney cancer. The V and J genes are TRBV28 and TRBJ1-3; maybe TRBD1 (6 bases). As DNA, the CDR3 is TGTGCCAGCGGCCTAGGACAGCTCTCTGGAAACACCATATATTTT. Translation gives CASGLGQLSGNTIYF. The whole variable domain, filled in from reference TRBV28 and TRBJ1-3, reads DVKVTQSSRYLVKRTGEKVFLECVQDMDHENMFWYRQDPGLGLRLIYFSYDVKMKEKGDIPEGYSVSREKKERFSLILESASTNQTSMYLCASGLGQLSGNTIYFGEGSWLTVV.